This entry concerns a single TCR beta chain. Its target is unknown. The germline gene is not matched at one end of the junction; a read error may be the cause. The source of the sample is a study of molecular identifiers for immune sequencing clone quantification. Study-level points and caveats: Researchers reportedly could pick up spiked Jurkat TCR RNA from one cell mixed into approximately 910,000 naive cells. Barcode sharing among identical TCR molecules could make large clones appear smaller.

The CDR3 consists of 12 residues. The germline gives CDR1 SNHLY, CDR2 FYNNEI. TCRdb fed the PCR reads into MiXCR, producing one record per CDR3 protein. The sample carries more than 450,000 distinct CDR3 sequences, over 20% recorded once. It was from around 18,000 to 910,000 sorted cells, with 10%, 30% or 50% RNA, that naive CD8 libraries came. The sorting of naive CD8 T cells used the CD8+CD4-CCR7+CD45RA+ phenotype. The receptor's source is a human donor in good health. Some libraries in this study had Jurkat cell RNA spiked in. This chain links TRBV2 with TRBJ1-5; D unresolved. What was sequenced was naive CD8+ T cells from blood, with Jurkat cell RNA spiked in. As for subset: FACS-sorted CD8+CD4-CCR7+CD45RA+ naive T cells. The CDR3 nucleotides read TGTGCCGGCAGTCTACCGAATCAGCCCCAGCATTTT. Its protein is CAGSLPNQPQHF.